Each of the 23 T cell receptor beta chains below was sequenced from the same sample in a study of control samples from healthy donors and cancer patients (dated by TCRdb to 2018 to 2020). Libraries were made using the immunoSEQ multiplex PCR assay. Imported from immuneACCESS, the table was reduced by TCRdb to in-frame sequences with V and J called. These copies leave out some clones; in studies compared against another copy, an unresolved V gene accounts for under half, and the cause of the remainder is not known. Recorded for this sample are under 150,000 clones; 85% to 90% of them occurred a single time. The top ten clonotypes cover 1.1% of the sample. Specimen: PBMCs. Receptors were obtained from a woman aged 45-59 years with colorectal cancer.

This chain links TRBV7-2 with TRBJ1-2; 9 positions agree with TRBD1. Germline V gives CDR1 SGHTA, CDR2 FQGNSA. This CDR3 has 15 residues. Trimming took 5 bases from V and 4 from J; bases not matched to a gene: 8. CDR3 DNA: TGTGCCAGCAGCACACCGGGACAGGGTGTCTATGGCTACACCTTC. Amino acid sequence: CASSTPGQGVYGYTF.

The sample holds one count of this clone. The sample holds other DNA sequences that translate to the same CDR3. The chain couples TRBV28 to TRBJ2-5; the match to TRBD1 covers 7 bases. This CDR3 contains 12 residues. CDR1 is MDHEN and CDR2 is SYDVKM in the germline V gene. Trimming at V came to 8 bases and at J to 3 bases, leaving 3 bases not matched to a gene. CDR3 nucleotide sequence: TGTGCCAGCCGGACAGGAGAAGAGACCCAGTACTTC. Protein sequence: CASRTGEETQYF.

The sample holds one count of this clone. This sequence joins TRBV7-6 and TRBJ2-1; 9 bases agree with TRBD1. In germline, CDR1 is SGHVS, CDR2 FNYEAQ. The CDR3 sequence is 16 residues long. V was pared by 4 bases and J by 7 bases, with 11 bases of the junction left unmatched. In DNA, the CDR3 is TGTGCCAGCAGCTCAACTCCGGGACAGGGTGGAAATGAGCAGTTCTTC. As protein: CASSSTPGQGGNEQFF.

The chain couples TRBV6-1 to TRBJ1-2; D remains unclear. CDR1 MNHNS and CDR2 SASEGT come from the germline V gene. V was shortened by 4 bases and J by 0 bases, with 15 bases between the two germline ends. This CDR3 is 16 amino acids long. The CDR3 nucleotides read TGTGCCAGCAGTGCGAAGGTTAACCCGGCTAACTATGGCTACACCTTC. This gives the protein CASSAKVNPANYGYTF.

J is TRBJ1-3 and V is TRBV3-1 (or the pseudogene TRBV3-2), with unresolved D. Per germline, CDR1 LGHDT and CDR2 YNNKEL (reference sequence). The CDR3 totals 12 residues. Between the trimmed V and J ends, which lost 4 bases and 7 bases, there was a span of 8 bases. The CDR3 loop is CASSPLGNTIYF. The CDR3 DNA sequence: TGTGCCAGCAGCCCCCTGGGGAACACCATATATTTT.

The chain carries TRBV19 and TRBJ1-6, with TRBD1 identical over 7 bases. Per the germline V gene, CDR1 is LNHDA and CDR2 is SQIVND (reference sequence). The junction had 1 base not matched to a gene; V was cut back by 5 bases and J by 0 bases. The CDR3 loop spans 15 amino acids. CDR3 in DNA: TGTGCCAGTAGTTGGGACAGCTCCTATAATTCACCCCTCCACTTT. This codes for CASSWDSSYNSPLHF.

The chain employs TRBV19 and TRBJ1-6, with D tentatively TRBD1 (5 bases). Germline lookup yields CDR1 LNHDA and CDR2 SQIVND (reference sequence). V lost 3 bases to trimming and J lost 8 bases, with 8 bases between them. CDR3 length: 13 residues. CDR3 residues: CASSIQGDSPLHF. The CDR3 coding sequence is TGTGCCAGTAGTATCCAGGGAGATTCACCCCTCCACTTT. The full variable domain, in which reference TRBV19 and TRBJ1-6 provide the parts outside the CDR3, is DGGITQSPKYLFRKEGQNVTLSCEQNLNHDAMYWYRQDPGQGLRLIYYSQIVNDFQKGDIAEGYSVSREKKESFPLTVTSAQKNPTAFYLCASSIQGDSPLHFGNGTRLTVT.

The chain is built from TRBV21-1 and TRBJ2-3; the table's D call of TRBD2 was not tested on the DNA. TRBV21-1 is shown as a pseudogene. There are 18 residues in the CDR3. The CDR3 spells CASSTQSWGGECTDTQYF. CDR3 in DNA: TGTGCCAGCAGCACCCAATCCTGGGGCGGGGAATGCACAGATACGCAGTATTTT.

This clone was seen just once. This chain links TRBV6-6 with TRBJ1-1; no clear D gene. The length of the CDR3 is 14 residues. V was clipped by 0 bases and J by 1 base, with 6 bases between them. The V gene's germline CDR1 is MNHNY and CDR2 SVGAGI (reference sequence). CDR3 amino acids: CASSYSTKNTEAFF. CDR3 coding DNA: TGTGCCAGCAGTTACTCAACGAAGAACACTGAAGCTTTCTTT.

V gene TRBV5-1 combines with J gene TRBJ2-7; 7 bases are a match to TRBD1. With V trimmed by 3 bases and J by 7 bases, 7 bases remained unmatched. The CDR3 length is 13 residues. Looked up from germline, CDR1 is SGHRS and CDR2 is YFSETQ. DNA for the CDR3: TGCGCCAGCAGCTCCTCCGGGACAGAAGAGCAGTACTTC. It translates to CASSSSGTEEQYF.

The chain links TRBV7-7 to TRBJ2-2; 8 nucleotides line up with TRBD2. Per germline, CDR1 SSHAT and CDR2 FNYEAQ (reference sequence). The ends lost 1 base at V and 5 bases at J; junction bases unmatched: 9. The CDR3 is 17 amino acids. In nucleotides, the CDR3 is TGTGCCAGCAGCTTAGAACCGGGAGGGCCCTCGACCGGGGAGCTGTTTTTT. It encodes CASSLEPGGPSTGELFF.

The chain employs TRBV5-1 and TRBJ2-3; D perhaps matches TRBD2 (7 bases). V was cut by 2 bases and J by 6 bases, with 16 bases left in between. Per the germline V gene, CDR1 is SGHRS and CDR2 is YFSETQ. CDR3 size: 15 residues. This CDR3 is CASSLGGGAMDTQYF. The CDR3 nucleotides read TGCGCCAGCAGCTTAGGGGGAGGGGCTATGGATACGCAGTATTTT.

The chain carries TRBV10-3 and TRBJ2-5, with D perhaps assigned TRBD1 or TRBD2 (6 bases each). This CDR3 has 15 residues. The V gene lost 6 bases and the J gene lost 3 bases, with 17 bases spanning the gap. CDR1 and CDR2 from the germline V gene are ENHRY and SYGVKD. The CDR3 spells CAIRTDRPGEETQYF. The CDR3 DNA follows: TGTGCCATCAGGACCGACAGGCCGGGAGAAGAGACCCAGTACTTC.

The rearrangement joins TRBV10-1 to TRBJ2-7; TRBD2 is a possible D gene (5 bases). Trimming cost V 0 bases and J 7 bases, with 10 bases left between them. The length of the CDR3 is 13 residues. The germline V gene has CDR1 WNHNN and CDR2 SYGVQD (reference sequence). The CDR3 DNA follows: TGCGCCAGCAGTGAGTCGGTGAAGCGGGAGCAGTACTTC. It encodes CASSESVKREQYF.

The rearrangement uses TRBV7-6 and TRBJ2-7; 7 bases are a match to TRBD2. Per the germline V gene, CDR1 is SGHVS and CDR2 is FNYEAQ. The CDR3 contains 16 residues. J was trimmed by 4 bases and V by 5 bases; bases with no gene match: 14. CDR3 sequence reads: CASSPARFAGDYEQYF. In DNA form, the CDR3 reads TGTGCCAGCAGCCCTGCCCGTTTTGCGGGAGATTACGAGCAGTACTTC.

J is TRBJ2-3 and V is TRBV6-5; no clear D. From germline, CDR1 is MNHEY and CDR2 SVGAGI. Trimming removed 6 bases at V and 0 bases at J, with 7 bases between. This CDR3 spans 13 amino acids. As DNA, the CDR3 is TGTGCCAGCAGAGAGGCAAGCACAGATACGCAGTATTTT. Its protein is CASREASTDTQYF.

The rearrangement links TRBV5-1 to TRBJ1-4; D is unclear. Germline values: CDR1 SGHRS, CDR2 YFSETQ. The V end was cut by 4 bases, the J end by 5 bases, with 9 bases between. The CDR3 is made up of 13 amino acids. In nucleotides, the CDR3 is TGCGCCAGCAGCCGCCTGGCGAATGAAAAACTGTTTTTT. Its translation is CASSRLANEKLFF.

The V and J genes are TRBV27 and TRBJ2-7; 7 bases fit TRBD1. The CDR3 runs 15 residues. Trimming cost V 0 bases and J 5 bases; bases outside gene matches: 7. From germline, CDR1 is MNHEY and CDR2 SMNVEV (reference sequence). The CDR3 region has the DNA TGTGCCAGCAGTTTATCGGCAGGGGGAACCCACGAGCAGTACTTC. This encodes CASSLSAGGTHEQYF.

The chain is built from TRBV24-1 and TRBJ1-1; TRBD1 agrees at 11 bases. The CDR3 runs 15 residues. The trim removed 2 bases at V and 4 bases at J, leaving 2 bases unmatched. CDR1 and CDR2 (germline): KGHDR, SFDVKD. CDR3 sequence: CATSDSGTGGTEAFF. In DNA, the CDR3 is TGTGCCACCAGTGATTCCGGGACAGGGGGCACTGAAGCTTTCTTT.

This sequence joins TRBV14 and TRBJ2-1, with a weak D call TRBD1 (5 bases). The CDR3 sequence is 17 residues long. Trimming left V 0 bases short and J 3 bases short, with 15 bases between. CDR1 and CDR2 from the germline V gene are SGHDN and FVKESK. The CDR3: CASSQERQPGLYNEQFF. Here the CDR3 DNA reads TGTGCCAGCAGCCAAGAACGACAGCCTGGTCTCTACAATGAGCAGTTCTTC.

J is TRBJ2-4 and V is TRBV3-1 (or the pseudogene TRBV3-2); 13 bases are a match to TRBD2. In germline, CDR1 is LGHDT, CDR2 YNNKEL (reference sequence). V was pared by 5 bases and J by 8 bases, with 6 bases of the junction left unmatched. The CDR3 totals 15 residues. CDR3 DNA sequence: TGTGCCAGCAGCGGAACTAGCGGGGGGGCGGACATTCAGTACTTC. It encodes CASSGTSGGADIQYF.

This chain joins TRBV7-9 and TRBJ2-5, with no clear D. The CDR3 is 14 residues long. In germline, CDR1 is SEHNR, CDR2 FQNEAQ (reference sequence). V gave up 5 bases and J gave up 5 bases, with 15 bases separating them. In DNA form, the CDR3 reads TGTGCCAGCAGCCTAGTAGGTGGCCCGGAGACCCAGTACTTC. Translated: CASSLVGGPETQYF.

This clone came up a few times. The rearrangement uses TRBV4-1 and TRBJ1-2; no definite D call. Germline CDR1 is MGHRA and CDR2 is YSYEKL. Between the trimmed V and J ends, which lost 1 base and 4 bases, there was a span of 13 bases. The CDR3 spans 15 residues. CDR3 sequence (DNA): TGCGCCAGCAGCCAAGCGGCGGAAAGTTCCTATGGCTACACCTTC. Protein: CASSQAAESSYGYTF.